The next 29 T cell receptor beta chains were all read from a single sample in a study of radiation and T cells in renal cell carcinoma. TCRdb's table, derived via immunoSEQ multiplex PCR, lists solely in-frame clones and lacks some. The repertoire holds roughly 130,000 clones, with approximately 90% as singletons. The time point is: blood 2 weeks post-SBRT. Treatment in this sample: 15 Gy SBRT to primary tumor, nephrectomy 4 weeks later. Sequenced material: blood, taken from a patient whose treatment included radiotherapy and nephrectomy. These receptors originate from a woman aged 70 to 79 with renal cell carcinoma.

CDR3 bases: TGTGCCACCAGCAGAGATCGGCAGAACACTGAAGCTTTCTTT. Amino acids: CATSRDRQNTEAFF. The chain links TRBV15 to TRBJ1-1; no firm D call. Trimming cost V 0 bases and J 1 base, with 6 bases left between them. The CDR3 runs to 14 residues. CDR1 LNHNV and CDR2 YYDKDF come from the germline V gene (reference sequence).

J is TRBJ1-6 and V is TRBV4-1; no clear D gene. The CDR3 sequence is 17 residues long. V dropped 0 bases and J dropped 8 bases, with 17 bases sitting between them. Germline CDR1 is MGHRA and CDR2 is YSYEKL. CDR3 in DNA: TGCGCCAGCAGCCAAGATAGGCTTTCAATTTGGGATTCACCCCTCCACTTT. Translation gives CASSQDRLSIWDSPLHF.

This clone was found once. V gene TRBV12-2 combines with J gene TRBJ1-6; the table's D call, TRBD1, has no DNA check behind it. TRBV12-2 is a pseudogene. The CDR3 has 15 amino acids. The CDR3 is CASRFSGQIFSPLHF. In DNA form, the CDR3 reads TGTGCAAGTCGCTTCTCGGGACAGATCTTTTCACCCCTCCACTTT.

This clone was detected only once. The rearrangement joins TRBV6-1 to TRBJ1-5; D gene unclear. V lost 8 bases and J 0 bases, leaving 8 bases between the germline ends. Germline CDR1 and CDR2: MNHNS and SASEGT. This CDR3 region has 13 residues. The CDR3, as DNA: TGTGCCAGCGTGGAAGTTAGCAATCAGCCCCAGCATTTT. Protein: CASVEVSNQPQHF.

The J gene is TRBJ2-5, the V gene TRBV5-4; TRBD1 matches at 7 bases. Germline CDR1 and CDR2: SGHNT and YYREEE (reference sequence). V shed 5 bases, J shed 1 base, and the junction held 2 bases outside the gene matches. The CDR3 is 13 residues long. CDR3 region: CASRGQSQETQYF. CDR3 coding DNA: TGTGCCAGCAGGGGACAGTCCCAAGAGACCCAGTACTTC.

The chain links TRBV5-1 to TRBJ1-1; D is uncertain. Germline assignment: CDR1 SGHRS and CDR2 YFSETQ. The V end lost 0 bases, the J end lost 1 base, and 7 bases lay between the germline ends. The CDR3 sequence is 14 residues long. CDR3 sequence: CASSLDRPNTEAFF. Written as DNA, the CDR3 is TGCGCCAGCAGCTTGGACAGACCGAACACTGAAGCTTTCTTT.

V is TRBV6-5 and J is TRBJ2-7; no reliable D call. Trimming took off 8 bases at V and 3 bases at J, with 17 bases between the two ends. CDR1 MNHEY and CDR2 SVGAGI come from the germline V gene. The CDR3 is made up of 14 amino acids. The CDR3 nucleotides read TGTGCCAGCGGCCGGTCAACATATGTCTACGAGCAGTACTTC. This sequence encodes CASGRSTYVYEQYF.

The rearrangement uses TRBV9 and TRBJ1-5; maybe TRBD1 (6 bases). Germline lookup yields CDR1 SGDLS and CDR2 YYNGEE. The V end lost 2 bases, the J end lost 7 bases, and 13 bases lay between the germline ends. The CDR3 has 14 amino acids. Written as DNA, the CDR3 is TGTGCCAGCAGCGTGTACCCGGACAGCCAGCCCCAGCATTTT. Translation: CASSVYPDSQPQHF.

The rearrangement uses TRBV19 and TRBJ2-3, with D uncertain. V lost 3 bases and J 4 bases, leaving 8 bases between the germline ends. The CDR3 consists of 13 residues. Germline values: CDR1 LNHDA, CDR2 SQIVND (reference sequence). The CDR3 here is CASSIVLADTQYF. The CDR3 DNA follows: TGTGCCAGTAGTATTGTTTTGGCAGATACGCAGTATTTT.

CDR3: CASSEGTAGLYGYTF. CDR3 DNA: TGTGCCAGCAGTGAAGGGACAGCAGGACTCTATGGCTACACCTTC. The chain has TRBV6-1 and TRBJ1-2, with a possible D match to TRBD1 (6 bases). The V gene's germline CDR1 is MNHNS and CDR2 SASEGT. This CDR3 comprises 15 residues. The germline V and J ends were trimmed by 1 base and 4 bases, with 13 bases remaining between them.

The CDR3 protein is CASSLDAGAPNYGYTF. The CDR3 DNA reads as TGTGCCAGCAGCTTAGACGCAGGGGCACCTAACTATGGCTACACCTTC. This rearrangement joins TRBV7-2 to TRBJ1-2; D might be TRBD1 (6 bases). This CDR3 is 16 amino acids long. In germline, CDR1 is SGHTA, CDR2 FQGNSA. Trimming pared 1 base from V and 0 bases from J, leaving 12 bases between.

The chain uses TRBV6-1 and TRBJ2-7; D is uncertain. The germline V and J ends were trimmed by 2 bases and 6 bases, with 8 bases remaining between them. The germline CDR1 and CDR2 sequences are MNHNS and SASEGT. The CDR3 spans 12 residues. The CDR3 DNA reads as TGTGCCAGCAGTGAATCCATGTCCGAGCAGTACTTC. Its translation: CASSESMSEQYF.

With regard to this clone: One end of the junction varies from germline; a read error may be responsible. The chain combines TRBV7-9 with TRBJ1-4; D perhaps matches TRBD1 (6 bases). Germline lookup yields CDR1 SEHNR and CDR2 FQNEAQ (reference sequence). The CDR3 is 16 residues long. The CDR3: CASSPGLGGAKEKLFF. Written as DNA, the CDR3 is TGTGCCAGCAGCCCAGGTCTGGGGGGGGCTAAGGAAAAACTGTTTTTT.

The sample holds one count of this clone. The V call is TRBV4-2, the J call TRBJ1-5; perhaps TRBD1 as D (6 bases). Germline lookup yields CDR1 LGHNA and CDR2 YNFKEQ. This CDR3 has 14 amino acids. The germline V and J ends were trimmed by 0 bases and 6 bases, with 9 bases remaining between them. The CDR3 nucleotides are TGTGCCAGCAGCCAAGAACAGGGAGGTCAGCCCCAGCATTTT. Translated, it gives CASSQEQGGQPQHF.

The chain joins TRBV29-1 to TRBJ1-2, with D tentatively TRBD1 (6 bases). There are 12 residues in the CDR3. The V end was cut by 6 bases, the J end by 7 bases, with 15 bases between. Germline lookup yields CDR1 SQVTM and CDR2 ANQGSEA. For the CDR3, the DNA is TGCAGCGTCCAAAAGGGGGTGTTTGGCTACACCTTC. This encodes CSVQKGVFGYTF.

The genes are TRBV5-8 and TRBJ2-2, with TRBD1 as a possible D gene (8 bases). V shed 3 bases and J shed 4 bases, with 16 bases lying between them. CDR1 and CDR2 from the germline V gene are SGHTS and YDEGEE. The CDR3 has 16 residues. The CDR3 spells CASSSRTGRGTGELFF. As DNA, the CDR3 is TGTGCCAGCAGCTCCCGGACAGGGAGGGGCACCGGGGAGCTGTTTTTT.

The rearrangement joins TRBV5-1 to TRBJ2-5; 14 bases map to TRBD2. The V segment lost 4 bases and the J segment 6 bases; nucleotides outside the gene matches: 8. The V gene's germline CDR1 is SGHRS and CDR2 YFSETQ. The CDR3 totals 16 residues. This CDR3 reads CASSQGLAGAQQTQYF. For the CDR3, the DNA is TGCGCCAGCAGCCAGGGACTAGCGGGGGCCCAGCAGACCCAGTACTTC.

This clone was counted a single time. This rearrangement joins TRBV5-1 to TRBJ2-5; D gene uncertain. The CDR3 is 14 residues long. V was clipped by 4 bases and J by 2 bases, with 12 bases between them. The germline CDR1 and CDR2 sequences are SGHRS and YFSETQ. The CDR3 DNA sequence: TGCGCCAGCAGCCCACCCTTGGGGCAAGAGACCCAGTACTTC. It encodes CASSPPLGQETQYF.

V usage is TRBV11-2 and J usage is TRBJ1-6, with D possibly being TRBD1 (6 bases). This CDR3 has 14 residues. The V and J ends lost 4 bases and 10 bases respectively, with 14 bases between them. Germline V gene lookup returns CDR1 SGHAT and CDR2 FQNNGV. The CDR3 protein is CASSSDRRSSPLHF. The CDR3 nucleotides are TGTGCCAGCAGCTCCGACAGGCGAAGCTCACCCCTCCACTTT.

The chain combines TRBV19 with TRBJ2-7; D is unresolved. Per the germline V gene, CDR1 is LNHDA and CDR2 is SQIVND (reference sequence). The CDR3 is 13 amino acids. Trimming left V 3 bases short and J 3 bases short, with 9 bases between. In DNA, the CDR3 is TGTGCCAGTAGTATCTGGCTCAGCTACGAGCAGTACTTC. Its protein is CASSIWLSYEQYF.

V is TRBV5-6 and J is TRBJ2-7; tentatively, D is TRBD1 (6 bases). Germline V CDR1 and CDR2: SGHDT, YYEEEE. The ends were cut back, 4 bases at V and 3 bases at J, with 14 bases in the middle. The CDR3 is made up of 14 amino acids. The CDR3 reads CASSPLDRLYEQYF. CDR3 DNA sequence: TGTGCCAGCAGCCCGTTGGACAGACTCTACGAGCAGTACTTC.

The gene calls are TRBV19 and TRBJ1-1, with 7 bases that match TRBD1. V shed 5 bases and J 6 bases; nucleotides not matched to a gene: 9. This CDR3 contains 14 residues. CDR1 is LNHDA and CDR2 is SQIVND in the germline V gene (reference sequence). The DNA for the CDR3 is TGTGCCAGTAGTCAAAGACAGGGAACATCTGAAGCTTTCTTT. Its translation is CASSQRQGTSEAFF.

The genes are TRBV19 and TRBJ2-5; 8 bases map to TRBD1. J was trimmed by 5 bases and V by 4 bases; bases with no gene match: 3. Germline CDR1 reads LNHDA; CDR2 reads SQIVND (reference sequence). CDR3 length equals 13 residues. The CDR3, as DNA: TGTGCCAGTAGTACCGACAGGGGCGAGACCCAGTACTTC. Translation gives CASSTDRGETQYF.

Only one count was recorded for this clone. V usage is TRBV27 and J usage is TRBJ1-1; 7 bases are shared with TRBD1. With V trimmed by 5 bases and J by 0 bases, 3 bases remained unmatched. The CDR3 is 14 amino acids. Germline V gives CDR1 MNHEY, CDR2 SMNVEV (reference sequence). Here the CDR3 reads CASSPTGVNTEAFF. CDR3 coding DNA: TGTGCCAGCAGTCCCACAGGGGTGAACACTGAAGCTTTCTTT.

The chain employs TRBV4-3 and TRBJ2-2, with TRBD2 identical over 9 bases. The ends lost 0 bases at V and 2 bases at J; junction bases unmatched: 4. CDR1 is LGHNA and CDR2 is YSLEER in the germline V gene. The CDR3 length is 17 residues. The CDR3 bases are TGCGCCAGCAGCCAAGACAGCGGGGGGACCAACACCGGGGAGCTGTTTTTT. Residues: CASSQDSGGTNTGELFF.

V usage is TRBV11-3 and J usage is TRBJ2-5; no firm D call. Trimming pared 5 bases from V and 5 bases from J, leaving 9 bases between. Germline CDR1 SGHNT, CDR2 YENEEA. The CDR3 is 12 residues long. The CDR3 spells CASSRSHETQYF. The CDR3 coding sequence is TGTGCCAGCAGCCGTTCCCATGAGACCCAGTACTTC.

V is TRBV5-1 and J is TRBJ2-1; 7 positions match TRBD2. The CDR3 has 13 amino acids. The germline CDR1 and CDR2 sequences are SGHRS and YFSETQ. J was trimmed by 8 bases and V by 4 bases; bases with no gene match: 6. For the CDR3, the DNA is TGCGCCAGCAGCGCACTAGCGAACTATGAGCAGTTCTTC. This translates into CASSALANYEQFF.

V gene TRBV2 combines with J gene TRBJ2-7; no firm D call. The CDR3 has 11 residues. The germline gives CDR1 SNHLY, CDR2 FYNNEI. V lost 7 bases to trimming and J lost 5 bases, with 9 bases between them. The CDR3 loop reads CASTVYDEQYF. DNA for the CDR3: TGTGCCAGCACGGTTTATGACGAGCAGTACTTC.

The V and J genes are TRBV10-1 and TRBJ2-3; 10 bases map to TRBD2. Germline loops: CDR1 WNHNN, CDR2 SYGVQD (reference sequence). This CDR3 is built from 16 residues. The V gene end was trimmed by 7 bases and the J gene end by 3 bases; junction bases not matched to a gene: 10. The CDR3 loop is CASIGSGGLDTDTQYF. The DNA of the CDR3 is TGCGCCAGCATAGGTAGCGGGGGGTTGGATACAGATACGCAGTATTTT.